This T cell receptor beta chain was sequenced for a study of blood T cell repertoires in COVID-19. The wider study: Collection of acute and convalescent COVID-19 samples took place in the United States, Italy and Spain.

The CDR3 has 15 amino acids. J was trimmed by 5 bases and V by 5 bases; bases with no gene match: 9. The germline V gene encodes CDR1 SGHVS and CDR2 FQNEAQ. Profiled with immunoSEQ multiplex PCR; TCRdb holds only in-frame clones, not every one. The sample shows around 130,000 clones, about four fifths of them seen only once. Specimen: peripheral blood. This receptor was obtained from a man aged 25-45 years with COVID-19, enrolled during active disease. The chain has TRBV7-8 and TRBJ2-1, with TRBD1 identical over 7 bases. CDR3 nucleotides: TGTGCCAGCAGCCTGCGGACAGGCGGAAACAATGAGCAGTTCTTC. Translated: CASSLRTGGNNEQFF.